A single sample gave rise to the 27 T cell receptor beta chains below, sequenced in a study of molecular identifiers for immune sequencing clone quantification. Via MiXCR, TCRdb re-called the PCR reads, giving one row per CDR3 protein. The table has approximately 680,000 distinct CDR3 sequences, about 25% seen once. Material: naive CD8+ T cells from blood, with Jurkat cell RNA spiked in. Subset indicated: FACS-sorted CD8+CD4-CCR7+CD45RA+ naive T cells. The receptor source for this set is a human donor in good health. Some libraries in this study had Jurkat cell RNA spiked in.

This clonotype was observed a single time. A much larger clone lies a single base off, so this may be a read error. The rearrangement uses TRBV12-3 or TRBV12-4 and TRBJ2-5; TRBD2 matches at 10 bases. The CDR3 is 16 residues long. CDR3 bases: TGTGCCAGCAGTTTCGGAGCTAGCGGGAGCCAAGAGACCCGGTACTTC. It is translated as CASSFGASGSQETRYF.

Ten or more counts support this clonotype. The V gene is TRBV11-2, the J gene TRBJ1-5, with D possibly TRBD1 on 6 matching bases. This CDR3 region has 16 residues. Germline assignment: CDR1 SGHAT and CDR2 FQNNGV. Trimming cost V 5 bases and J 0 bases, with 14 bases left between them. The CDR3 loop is CASSVGQTYSNQPQHF. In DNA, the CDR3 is TGTGCCAGCAGCGTAGGACAGACCTATAGCAATCAGCCCCAGCATTTT.

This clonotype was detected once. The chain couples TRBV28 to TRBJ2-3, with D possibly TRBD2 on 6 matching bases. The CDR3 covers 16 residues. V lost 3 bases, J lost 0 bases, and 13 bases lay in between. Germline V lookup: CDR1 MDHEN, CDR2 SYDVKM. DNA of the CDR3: TGTGCCAGCAGTTTGGCACTAGCTATTAGCACAGATACGCAGTATTTT. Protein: CASSLALAISTDTQYF.

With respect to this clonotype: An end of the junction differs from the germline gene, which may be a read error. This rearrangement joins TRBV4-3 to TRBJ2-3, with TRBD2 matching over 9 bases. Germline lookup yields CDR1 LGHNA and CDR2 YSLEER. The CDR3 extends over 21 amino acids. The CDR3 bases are TGCGCCAGCAACCAAGATTTTTTTTCAAGCGGGGGGACCAAATCAACAGATACGCAGTATTTT. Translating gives CASNQDFFSSGGTKSTDTQYF.

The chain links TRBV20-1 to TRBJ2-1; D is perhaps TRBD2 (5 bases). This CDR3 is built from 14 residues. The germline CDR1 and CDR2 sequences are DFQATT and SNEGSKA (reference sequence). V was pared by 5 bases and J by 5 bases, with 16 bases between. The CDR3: CSAPRRVIDNEQFF. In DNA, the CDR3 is TGCAGTGCTCCCCGGCGGGTGATCGACAATGAGCAGTTCTTC.

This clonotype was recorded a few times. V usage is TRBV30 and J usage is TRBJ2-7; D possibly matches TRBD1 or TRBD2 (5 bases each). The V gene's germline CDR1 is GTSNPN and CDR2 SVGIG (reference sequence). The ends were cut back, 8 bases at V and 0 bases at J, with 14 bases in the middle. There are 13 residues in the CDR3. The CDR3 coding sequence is TGTGCCCTCGGACTGGGGCTCTCCTACGAGCAGTACTTC. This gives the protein CALGLGLSYEQYF.

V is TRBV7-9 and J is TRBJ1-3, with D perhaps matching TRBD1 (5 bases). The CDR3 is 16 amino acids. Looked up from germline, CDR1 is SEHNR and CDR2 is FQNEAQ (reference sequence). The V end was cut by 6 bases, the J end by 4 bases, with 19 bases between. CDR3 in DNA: TGTGCCAGCAGGCATCTCAAGGCGGGGCTCGGAAACACCATATATTTT. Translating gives CASRHLKAGLGNTIYF.

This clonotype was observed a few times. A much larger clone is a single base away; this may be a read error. CDR3 sequence reads: CASSVTGTAQETQYF. CDR3 coding DNA: TGTGCCAGCAGTGTTACCGGGACAGCACAAGAGACCCAGTACTTC. The V and J genes are TRBV25-1 and TRBJ2-5; 7 nucleotides agree with TRBD1. The CDR3 is 15 residues long. Trimming at V came to 4 bases and at J to 2 bases, leaving 7 bases not matched to a gene. In germline, CDR1 is MGHDK, CDR2 SYGVNS.

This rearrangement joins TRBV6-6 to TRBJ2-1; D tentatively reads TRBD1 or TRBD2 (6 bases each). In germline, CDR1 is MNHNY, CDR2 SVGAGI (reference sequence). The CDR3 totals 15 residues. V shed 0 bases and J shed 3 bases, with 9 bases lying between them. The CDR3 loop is CASSYSGGLYNEQFF. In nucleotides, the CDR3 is TGTGCCAGCAGTTACTCGGGGGGCCTCTACAATGAGCAGTTCTTC.

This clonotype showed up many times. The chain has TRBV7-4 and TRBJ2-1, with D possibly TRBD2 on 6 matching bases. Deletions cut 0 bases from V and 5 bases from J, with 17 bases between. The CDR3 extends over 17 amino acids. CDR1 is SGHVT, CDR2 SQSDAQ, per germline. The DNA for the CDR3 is TGTGCCAGCAGCTTAGCGTCGCGGGAACCTCCAGACAATGAGCAGTTCTTC. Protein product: CASSLASREPPDNEQFF. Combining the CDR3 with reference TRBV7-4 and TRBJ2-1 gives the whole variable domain GAGVSQSPRYKVAKRGRDVALRCDSISGHVTLYWYRQTLGQGSEVLTYSQSDAQRDKSGRPSGRFSAERPERSVSTLKIQRTEQGDSAVYLCASSLASREPPDNEQFFGPGTRLTVL.

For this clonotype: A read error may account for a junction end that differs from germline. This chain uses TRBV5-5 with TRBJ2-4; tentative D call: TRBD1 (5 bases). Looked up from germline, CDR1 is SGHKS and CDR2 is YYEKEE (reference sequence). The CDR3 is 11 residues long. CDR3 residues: CASRTENNQYF. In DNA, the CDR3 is TGTGCCAGCAGGACAGAGAACAATCAGTACTTC.

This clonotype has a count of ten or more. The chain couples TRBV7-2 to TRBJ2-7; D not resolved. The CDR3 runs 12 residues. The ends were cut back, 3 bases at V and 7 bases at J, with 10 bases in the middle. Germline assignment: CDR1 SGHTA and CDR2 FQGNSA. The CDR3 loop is CASSFGVREQYF. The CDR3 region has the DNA TGTGCCAGCAGCTTTGGGGTTCGGGAGCAGTACTTC.

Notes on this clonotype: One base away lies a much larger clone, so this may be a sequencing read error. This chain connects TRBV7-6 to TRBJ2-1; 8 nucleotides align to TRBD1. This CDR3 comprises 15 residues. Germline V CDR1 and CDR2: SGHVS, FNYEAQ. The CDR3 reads CASSLRQGPSNEQVF. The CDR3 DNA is TGTGCCAGCAGCCTCCGACAGGGGCCCTCCAATGAGCAGGTCTTC. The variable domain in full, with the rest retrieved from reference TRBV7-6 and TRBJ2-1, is GAGVSQSPRYKVTKRGQDVALRCDPISGHVSLYWYRQALGQGPEFLTYFNYEAQQDKSGLPNDRFSAERPEGSISTLTIQRTEQRDSAMYRCASSLRQGPSNEQVFGPGTRLTVL.

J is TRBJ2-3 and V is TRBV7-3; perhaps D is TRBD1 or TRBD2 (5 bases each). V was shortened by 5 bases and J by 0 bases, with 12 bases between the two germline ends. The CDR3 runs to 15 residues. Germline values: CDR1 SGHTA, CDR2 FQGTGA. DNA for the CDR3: TGTGCCAGCAGCGCGAGGGGTGACAGCACAGATACGCAGTATTTT. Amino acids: CASSARGDSTDTQYF.

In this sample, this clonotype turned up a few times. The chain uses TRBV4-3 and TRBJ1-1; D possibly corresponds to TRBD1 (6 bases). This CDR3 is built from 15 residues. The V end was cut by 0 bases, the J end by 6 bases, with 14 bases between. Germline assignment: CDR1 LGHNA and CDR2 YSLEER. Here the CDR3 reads CASSQDVGGAPEAFF. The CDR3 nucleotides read TGCGCCAGCAGCCAAGATGTGGGGGGGGCTCCTGAAGCTTTCTTT.

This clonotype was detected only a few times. The CDR3 loop is CASSVETGQETQYF. In nucleotides, the CDR3 is TGTGCCAGCAGCGTAGAGACAGGTCAAGAGACCCAGTACTTC. The chain recombines TRBV9 with TRBJ2-5; tentatively, D is TRBD1 (6 bases). Germline-derived CDR1 and CDR2 are SGDLS and YYNGEE. Deletions cut 0 bases from V and 2 bases from J, with 8 bases between. There are 14 residues in the CDR3.

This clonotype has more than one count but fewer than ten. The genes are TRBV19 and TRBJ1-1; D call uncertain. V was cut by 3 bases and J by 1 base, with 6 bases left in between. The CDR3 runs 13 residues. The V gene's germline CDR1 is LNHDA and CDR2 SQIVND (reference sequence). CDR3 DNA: TGTGCCAGTAGTATGTACGGGAACACTGAAGCTTTCTTT. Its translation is CASSMYGNTEAFF.

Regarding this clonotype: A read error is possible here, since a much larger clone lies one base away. CDR3 DNA: TGCGCCAGCCGCTTTAGGGTCGAGTTGTACGAGCAGTACTTC. Translating it yields CASRFRVELYEQYF. The chain couples TRBV4-1 to TRBJ2-7; D gene unclear. This CDR3 has 14 amino acids. Deletions cut 8 bases from V and 4 bases from J, with 18 bases between. Germline CDR1 and CDR2: MGHRA and YSYEKL.

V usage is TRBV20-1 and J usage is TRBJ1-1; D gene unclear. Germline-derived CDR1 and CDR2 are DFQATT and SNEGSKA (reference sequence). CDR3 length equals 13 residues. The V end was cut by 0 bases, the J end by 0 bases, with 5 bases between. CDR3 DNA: TGCAGTGCTAGAGATCTGATGAACACTGAAGCTTTCTTT. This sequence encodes CSARDLMNTEAFF.

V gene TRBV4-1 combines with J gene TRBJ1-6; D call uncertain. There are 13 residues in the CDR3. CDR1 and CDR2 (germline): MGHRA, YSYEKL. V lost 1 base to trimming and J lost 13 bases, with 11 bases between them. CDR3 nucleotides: TGCGCCAGCAGCCAAGTACAGACCGATCCCCTCCACTTT. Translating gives CASSQVQTDPLHF.

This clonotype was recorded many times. Written as DNA, the CDR3 is TGTGCCAGCAGCTTAACTGAGGGACAGGGCACTGAAGCTTTCTTT. The encoded protein is CASSLTEGQGTEAFF. The rearrangement links TRBV7-2 to TRBJ1-1; 9 bases agree with TRBD1. V lost 2 bases and J lost 4; bases outside the gene matches: 5. The CDR3 extends over 15 amino acids. CDR1 is SGHTA and CDR2 is FQGNSA in the germline V gene.

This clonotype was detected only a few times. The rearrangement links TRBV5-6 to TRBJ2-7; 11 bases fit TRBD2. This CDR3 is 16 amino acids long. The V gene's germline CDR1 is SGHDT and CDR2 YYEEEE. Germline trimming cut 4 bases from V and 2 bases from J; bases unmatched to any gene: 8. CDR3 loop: CASSGTGTSGAYEQYF. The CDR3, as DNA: TGTGCCAGCAGCGGCACCGGGACTAGCGGAGCCTACGAGCAGTACTTC.

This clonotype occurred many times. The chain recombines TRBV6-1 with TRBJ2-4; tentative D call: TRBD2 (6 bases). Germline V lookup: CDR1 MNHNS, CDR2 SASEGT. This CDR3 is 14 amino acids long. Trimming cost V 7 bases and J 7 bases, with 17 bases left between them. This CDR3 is CASNKPGAANIQYF. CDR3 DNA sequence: TGTGCCAGCAACAAACCGGGAGCAGCCAACATTCAGTACTTC.

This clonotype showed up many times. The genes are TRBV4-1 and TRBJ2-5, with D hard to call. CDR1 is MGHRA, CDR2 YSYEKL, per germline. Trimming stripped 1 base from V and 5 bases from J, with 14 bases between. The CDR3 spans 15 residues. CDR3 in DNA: TGCGCCAGCAGCCAAGTTGATAGCCGCGGCGAGACCCAGTACTTC. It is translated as CASSQVDSRGETQYF.

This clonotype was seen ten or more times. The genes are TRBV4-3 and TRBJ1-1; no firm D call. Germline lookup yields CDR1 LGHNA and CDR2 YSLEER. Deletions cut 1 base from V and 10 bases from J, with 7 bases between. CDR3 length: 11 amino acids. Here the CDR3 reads CASSQGARAFF. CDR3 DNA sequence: TGCGCCAGCAGCCAAGGGGCCCGAGCTTTCTTT.

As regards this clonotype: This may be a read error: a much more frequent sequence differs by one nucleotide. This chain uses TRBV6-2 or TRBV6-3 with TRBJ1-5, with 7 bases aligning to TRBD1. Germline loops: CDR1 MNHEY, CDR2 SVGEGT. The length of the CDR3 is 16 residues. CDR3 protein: CAIADRSVVSNQLQHF. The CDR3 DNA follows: TGTGCCATCGCGGACAGGTCGGTGGTTAGCAATCAGCTCCAGCATTTT.

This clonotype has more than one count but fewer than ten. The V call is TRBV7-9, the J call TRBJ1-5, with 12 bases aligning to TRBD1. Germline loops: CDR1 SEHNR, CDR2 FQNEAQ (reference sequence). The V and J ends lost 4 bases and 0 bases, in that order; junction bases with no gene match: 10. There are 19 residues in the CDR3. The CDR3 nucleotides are TGTGCCAGCAGCTGTCCCGGGACAGGGGGCGCAGGTAGCAATCAGCCCCAGCATTTT. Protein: CASSCPGTGGAGSNQPQHF. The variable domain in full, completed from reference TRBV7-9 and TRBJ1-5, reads DTGVSQNPRHKITKRGQNVTFRCDPISEHNRLYWYRQTLGQGPEFLTYFQNEAQLEKSRLLSDRFSAERPKGSFSTLEIQRTEQGDSAMYLCASSCPGTGGAGSNQPQHFGDGTRLSIL.